The sequence of this TCR beta chain was determined in a study of cytomegalovirus exposure and HLA in healthy donors. Study details: HLA-typed donors were the source of 82 million or so unique TCRs, which an early data release held.

13 Jbeta primers and 60 Vbeta primers were used for the PCR. Per the authors' pipeline: About 10 million shared chains were among about 80 million unique TCR beta chains counted in a later analysis. Clones were read by immunoSEQ multiplex PCR, and TCRdb kept only the in-frame ones, dropping some. The D gene and trimming were derived from the DNA, and the V and J assignments and clone size from that table. The table lists 210,000 or so clones, just under 85% of them singletons. Concerning this clone itself: What it recognizes is unknown.

General study points: CMV serostatus was the only recorded immune exposure for donors.

The TCR was taken from a woman in her forties in good health and CMV-seronegative. Sequencing was carried out using PBMCs.

The CDR3 bases are TGTGCCAGCTCACCCGGACAGACCAGCTATGGCTACACCTTC. This translates into CASSPGQTSYGYTF. J is TRBJ1-2 and V is TRBV18; weak D call: TRBD1 (6 bases). Germline CDR1 KGHSH, CDR2 LQKENI. The ends were cut back, 3 bases at V and 4 bases at J, with 12 bases in the middle. The CDR3 consists of 14 residues.